This T cell receptor (beta chain) was documented in a study of blood T cell repertoires in COVID-19. Overall study: Material from acute and convalescent COVID-19 was sourced from the United States, Italy and Spain. PBMCs, B-cell-depleted T cells, or T cells provided the cDNA or gDNA that made up the material.

Authors' methods: Amplification with reference gene primers provided the estimates of nucleated cell counts. Assay used: immunoSEQ multiplex PCR; TCRdb lists only in-frame clones, some missing. The V and J calls and the clone size are those of that table, but D and trimming were determined from the DNA. The data hold about 150,000 clones, with about 90% observed a single time. Per germline, CDR1 LGHNA and CDR2 YSLEER. Trimming cost V 0 bases and J 1 base; bases outside gene matches: 15. There are 21 residues in the CDR3. This clonotype was obtained from a woman aged 60-75 years with active or convalescent COVID-19. This chain joins TRBV4-3 and TRBJ2-6; 7 nucleotides match TRBD1. Sequencing used peripheral blood. CDR3 DNA sequence: TGCGCCAGCAGCCAAGATAAGGGACAGCAGGGAATTGGTTCTGGGGCCAACGTCCTGACTTTC. It specifies CASSQDKGQQGIGSGANVLTF.